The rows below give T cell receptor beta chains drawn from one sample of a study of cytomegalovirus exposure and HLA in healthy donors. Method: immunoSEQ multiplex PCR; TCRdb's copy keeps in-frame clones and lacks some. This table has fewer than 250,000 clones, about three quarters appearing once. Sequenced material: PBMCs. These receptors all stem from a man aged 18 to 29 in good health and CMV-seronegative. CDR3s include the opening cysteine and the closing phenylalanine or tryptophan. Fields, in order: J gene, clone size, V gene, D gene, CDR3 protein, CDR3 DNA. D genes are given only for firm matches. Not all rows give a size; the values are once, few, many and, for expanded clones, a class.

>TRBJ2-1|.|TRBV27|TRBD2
CASSLSAISGSSYNEQFF
TGTGCCAGCAGTTTATCTGCTATCAGCGGGAGCTCCTACAATGAGCAGTTCTTC
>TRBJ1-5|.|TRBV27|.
CASSPQPYGNQPQHF
TGTGCCAGCAGTCCACAGCCGTATGGCAATCAGCCCCAGCATTTT
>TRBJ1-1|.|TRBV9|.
CASSGLGGNTEAFF
TGTGCCAGCAGCGGGTTAGGGGGGAACACTGAAGCTTTCTTT
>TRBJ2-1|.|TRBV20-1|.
CSAQPYIQFF
TGCAGTGCTCAACCCTATATCCAGTTCTTC
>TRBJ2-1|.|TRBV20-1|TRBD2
CSATIGTNKFF
TGCAGTGCTACAATCGGGACTAATAAGTTCTTC
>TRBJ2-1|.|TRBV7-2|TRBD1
CASSLERSGTGNYNEQFF
TGTGCCAGCAGCTTAGAGAGGTCCGGGACAGGGAACTACAATGAGCAGTTCTTC
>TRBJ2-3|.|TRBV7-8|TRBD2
CASSSPGLALDGDTQYF
TGTGCCAGCAGCTCACCGGGACTAGCGTTGGATGGAGATACGCAGTATTTT
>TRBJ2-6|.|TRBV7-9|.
CASSLGQVGPGSGANVLTF
TGTGCCAGCAGCTTAGGTCAAGTGGGGCCCGGCTCTGGGGCCAACGTCCTGACTTTC
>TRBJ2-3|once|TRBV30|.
CAWTVHSGSSTDTQYF
TGTGCCTGGACCGTACATAGCGGATCTAGCACAGATACGCAGTATTTT
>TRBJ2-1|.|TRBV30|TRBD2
CAWSDRPLAGGYKEQFF
TGTGCCTGGAGTGACCGCCCCTTAGCGGGGGGTTACAAGGAGCAGTTCTTC
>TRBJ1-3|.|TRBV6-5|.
CASSYGQASTGNTIYF
TGTGCCAGCAGTTACGGTCAGGCTTCCACTGGAAACACCATATATTTT
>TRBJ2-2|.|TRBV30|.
CAWSVGVDGELFF
TGTGCCTGGAGTGTAGGGGTTGACGGGGAGCTGTTTTTT
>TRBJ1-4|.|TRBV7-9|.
CASSPQGTNEKLFF
TGTGCCAGCAGCCCACAGGGTACTAATGAAAAACTGTTTTTT
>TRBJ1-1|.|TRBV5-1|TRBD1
CATSQGQGITEAFF
TGCGCCACCAGCCAGGGACAGGGGATTACTGAAGCTTTCTTT
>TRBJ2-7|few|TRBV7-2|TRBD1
CASSQTGTGTYEQYF
TGTGCCAGCAGCCAAACCGGGACAGGGACCTACGAGCAGTACTTC
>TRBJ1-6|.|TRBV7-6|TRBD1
CASSFRDRDSPLHF
TGTGCCAGCAGCTTCCGGGACAGGGATTCACCCCTCCACTTT
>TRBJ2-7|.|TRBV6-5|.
CASSPTRGTSYEQYF
TGTGCCAGCAGCCCCACCAGGGGTACCTCCTACGAGCAGTACTTC
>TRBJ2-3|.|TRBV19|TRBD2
CASSIEAGADTQYF
TGTGCCAGTAGTATAGAAGCGGGAGCAGATACGCAGTATTTT
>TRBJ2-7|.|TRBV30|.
CAWSVGHYEQYF
TGCGCCTGGAGTGTAGGACACTACGAGCAGTACTTC
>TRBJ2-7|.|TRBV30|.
CAWSVGRDDRTYEQYF
TGTGCCTGGAGTGTAGGGAGGGACGACAGGACCTACGAGCAGTACTTC
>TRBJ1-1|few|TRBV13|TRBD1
CASSGAGGGTEAFF
TGTGCCAGCAGCGGGGCAGGGGGCGGGACTGAAGCTTTCTTT
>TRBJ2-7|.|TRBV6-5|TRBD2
CASSRGLAGGNEQYF
TGTGCCAGCAGCCGCGGACTAGCGGGAGGTAACGAGCAGTACTTC
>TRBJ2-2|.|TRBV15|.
CATSRTPEGGELFF
TGTGCCACCAGCAGGACTCCCGAGGGCGGGGAGCTGTTTTTT
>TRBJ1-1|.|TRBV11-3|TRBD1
CASSPQGGSEAFF
TGTGCCAGCAGTCCACAGGGGGGGTCTGAAGCTTTCTTT
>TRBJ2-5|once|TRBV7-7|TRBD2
CASSPTGLAGGRASETQYF
TGTGCTAGCAGCCCAACGGGACTAGCGGGGGGGCGAGCATCAGAGACCCAGTACTTC
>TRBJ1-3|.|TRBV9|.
CASSVGWAGGNTIYF
TGTGCCAGCAGCGTAGGGTGGGCAGGGGGAAACACCATATATTTT
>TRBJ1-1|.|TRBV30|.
CAWSPSIRDTEAFF
TGTGCCTGGAGCCCAAGCATCCGGGACACTGAAGCTTTCTTT
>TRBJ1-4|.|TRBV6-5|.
CASSMIDSLNEKLFF
TGTGCCAGCAGTATGATAGACAGCCTAAATGAAAAACTGTTTTTT
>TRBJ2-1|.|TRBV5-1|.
CASSLAGAEYNEQFF
TGCGCCAGCAGCTTGGCGGGAGCTGAATACAATGAGCAGTTCTTC
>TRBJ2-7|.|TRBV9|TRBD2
CASSVGTSGYEQYF
TGTGCCAGCAGCGTCGGGACTAGCGGGTACGAGCAGTACTTC
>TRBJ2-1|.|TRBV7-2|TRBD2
CASSPGGSGGNDEQFF
TGTGCCAGCAGCCCTGGGGGTAGCGGGGGAAACGATGAGCAGTTCTTC
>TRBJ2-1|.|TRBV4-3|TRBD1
CASSQVSGTGGNEQFF
TGCGCCAGCAGCCAAGTGAGTGGGACAGGGGGGAATGAGCAGTTCTTC
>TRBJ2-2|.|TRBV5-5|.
CASQLLDGATGGLFF
TGTGCCAGCCAGCTACTGGACGGAGCCACCGGGGGGCTGTTTTTT
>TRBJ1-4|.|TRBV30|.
CAWSVSGANEKLFF
TGTGCCTGGAGTGTCTCGGGGGCTAATGAAAAACTGTTTTTT
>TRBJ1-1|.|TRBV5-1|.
CASSLGGRGDTEAFF
TGCGCCAGCAGCTTGGGGGGCCGGGGGGACACTGAAGCTTTCTTT
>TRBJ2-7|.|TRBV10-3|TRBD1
CAISTGTGGYEQYF
TGTGCCATCAGTACCGGGACAGGGGGCTACGAGCAGTACTTC
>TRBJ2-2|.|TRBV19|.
CASSIGLWQMNTGELFF
TGTGCCAGTAGTATAGGCTTGTGGCAGATGAACACCGGGGAGCTGTTTTTT
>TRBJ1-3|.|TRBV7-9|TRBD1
CSSSWLRDRVGNTIYF
TGTTCCAGCAGCTGGCTCCGGGACAGGGTTGGAAACACCATATATTTT
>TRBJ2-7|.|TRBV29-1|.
CSFQLGVEQYF
TGCAGCTTCCAGCTGGGCGTCGAGCAGTACTTC
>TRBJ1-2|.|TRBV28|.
CASTSGRENYGYTF
TGTGCCAGCACCTCTGGCAGGGAAAACTATGGCTACACCTTC
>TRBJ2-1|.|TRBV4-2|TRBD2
CASSLTSGNYNEQFF
TGTGCCAGCAGCTTGACTAGCGGGAACTACAATGAGCAGTTCTTC
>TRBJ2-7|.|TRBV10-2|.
CASIDRDIGTYEQYF
TGCGCCAGCATCGACCGGGACATCGGGACGTACGAGCAGTACTTC